This T cell receptor (beta chain) originates from a study of T-cell memory formation after mild COVID-19. Via MiXCR, TCRdb re-called the 5' RACE reads, giving one row per CDR3 protein. Of fewer than 400,000 distinct CDR3 sequences listed, 10% to 15% are singletons. Overall study findings and caveats: For contracting clones, CD4+ ones sat mainly in CM and EM, CD8+ in EMRA.

The CDR3 covers 15 residues. Germline CDR1 DFQATT, CDR2 SNEGSKA (reference sequence). V was pared by 5 bases and J by 1 base, with 7 bases of the junction left unmatched. In its sample, this clonotype was seen a few times. What it recognizes is unknown. The sequence was obtained from a man younger than 30 who had mild COVID-19 (a few samples of this study predate the infection). Cell type and time point are not known. Source material: PBMCs or a T cell subset sorted from them (not recorded which). The chain is built from TRBV20-1 and TRBJ1-2; TRBD1 matches 10 bases. CDR3 nucleotides: TGCAGTGCTTCCGACAGGGGGCTGAATAACTATGGCTACACCTTC. Encoded protein: CSASDRGLNNYGYTF.